Presented here are 16 T cell receptor beta chains from one specimen sequenced in a study of shared clonotypes between healthy human individuals. The table came from immunoSEQ multiplex PCR; TCRdb's copy has only in-frame clones and leaves some out. The repertoire has 980,000 or so clones, 70% to 85% of them found once; the top ten carry around 1.5%. The source material was memory CD4+ T cells sorted from blood. As for subset: CD45RA-negative fraction. The source is a man between 18 and 29 years old in good health.

As for this clone: Given a much more abundant clone one base away, this may be a read error. CDR3 region: CASSLGLAGGTDTQYF. The CDR3 DNA reads TGTGCCAGCAGCTTGGGACTAGCGGGGGGCACAGATACGCAGTATTTT. The gene calls are TRBV7-8 and TRBJ2-3; 14 bases line up with TRBD2. Looked up from germline, CDR1 is SGHVS and CDR2 is FQNEAQ. CDR3 size: 16 residues. Trimming removed 3 bases from V and 1 base from J; junction bases left unmatched: 0.

This clone was seen many times. V gene TRBV28 combines with J gene TRBJ1-1; the D gene is possibly TRBD1 (5 bases). V was trimmed by 4 bases and J by 1 base, leaving 10 bases between them. The germline CDR1 and CDR2 sequences are MDHEN and SYDVKM. The CDR3 covers 14 residues. CDR3 in DNA: TGTGCCAGCAGTTGGTTGGGGGGGAACACTGAAGCTTTCTTT. Its translation is CASSWLGGNTEAFF.

The chain employs TRBV30 and TRBJ2-3; no clear D. With 2 bases removed from V and 3 bases from J, the gap between germline ends came to 15 bases. The CDR3 consists of 15 residues. Germline assignment: CDR1 GTSNPN and CDR2 SVGIG (reference sequence). The CDR3 sequence: CAWSTARSGTDTQYF. The DNA of the CDR3 is TGTGCCTGGAGTACAGCGCGGTCTGGGACAGATACGCAGTATTTT.

This chain links TRBV30 with TRBJ2-7, with 11 bases that match TRBD2. Losses at the gene ends were 1 base for V and 6 bases for J; bases not matched to a gene: 8. Looked up from germline, CDR1 is GTSNPN and CDR2 is SVGIG (reference sequence). The CDR3 contains 15 residues. CDR3 loop: CAWSAYSGRASEQYF. The CDR3 region has the DNA TGTGCCTGGAGTGCCTATAGCGGGAGGGCATCCGAGCAGTACTTC.

This clone occurred once. DNA for the CDR3: TGTGCCTGGAGTGACGGGAGGGGGTACTACACCTTC. Protein sequence: CAWSDGRGYYTF. The V call is TRBV30, the J call TRBJ1-2; D perhaps matches TRBD1 (6 bases). The germline gives CDR1 GTSNPN, CDR2 SVGIG (reference sequence). V was cut by 1 base and J by 10 bases, with 13 bases left in between. The CDR3 is made up of 12 amino acids.

CDR3 sequence: CASSLSQGSETQYF. The CDR3 DNA reads TGTGCCAGCAGCTTGAGTCAGGGTAGCGAGACCCAGTACTTC. The chain couples TRBV5-5 to TRBJ2-5; a weak D match, TRBD1 (5 bases). The CDR3 sequence is 14 residues long. The ends were cut back, 1 base at V and 5 bases at J, with 12 bases in the middle. Germline CDR1 is SGHKS and CDR2 is YYEKEE (reference sequence).

Remarks on this clone: Other DNA sequences in this specimen translate into the identical CDR3. The chain has TRBV5-8 and TRBJ1-5; D gene unclear. There are 11 residues in the CDR3. The V gene's germline CDR1 is SGHTS and CDR2 YDEGEE. V was clipped by 4 bases and J by 4 bases, with 3 bases between them. CDR3: CASSRNQPQHF. The CDR3 DNA is TGTGCCAGCAGCCGTAATCAGCCCCAGCATTTT.

Notes on this clone: Compared with germline, one end of the junction differs, possibly owing to a read error. V and J are TRBV11-2 and TRBJ2-1, with D hard to call. Looked up from germline, CDR1 is SGHAT and CDR2 is FQNNGV. This CDR3 contains 13 residues. The CDR3 DNA reads TGTGCCAGCAGCCTAGACCGAGTGGGTGAGCAGTTCTTC. Its protein is CASSLDRVGEQFF. Filled out from reference TRBV11-2 and TRBJ2-1, the complete variable domain reads EAGVAQSPRYKIIEKRQSVAFWCNPISGHATLYWYQQILGQGPKLLIQFQNNGVVDDSQLPKDRFSAERLKGVDSTLKIQPAKLEDSAVYLCASSLDRVGEQFFGPGTRLTVL.

J is TRBJ1-5 and V is TRBV2, with TRBD1 identical over 9 bases. V lost 7 bases and J lost 6; bases outside the gene matches: 16. The CDR3 spans 17 residues. Germline lookup yields CDR1 SNHLY and CDR2 FYNNEI. As DNA, the CDR3 is TGTGCCAGCACCGGACAGGGGCGAATGGGGGCTGGTCAGCCCCAGCATTTT. Translated: CASTGQGRMGAGQPQHF.

About this clone itself: Other DNA variants within this sample encode the same CDR3. The rearrangement links TRBV2 to TRBJ2-4, with no clear D. V was clipped by 4 bases and J by 7 bases, with 5 bases between them. The CDR3 spans 11 residues. Germline V gene lookup returns CDR1 SNHLY and CDR2 FYNNEI. In DNA, the CDR3 is TGTGCCAGCAGTGTACTGAACATTCAGTACTTC. It encodes CASSVLNIQYF.

The CDR3 reads CASSLDRGNEKLFF. In DNA form, the CDR3 reads TGCGCCAGCAGCTTGGACAGGGGGAATGAAAAACTGTTTTTT. The chain combines TRBV5-1 with TRBJ1-4; 8 bases match TRBD1. With 0 bases clipped from V and 5 bases from J, the junction kept 0 bases outside the gene matches. The CDR3 loop spans 14 amino acids. CDR1 SGHRS and CDR2 YFSETQ come from the germline V gene.

The chain recombines TRBV7-9 with TRBJ2-5; D is possibly TRBD1 or TRBD2 (5 bases each). The germline CDR1 and CDR2 sequences are SEHNR and FQNEAQ (reference sequence). CDR3 length: 16 amino acids. Trimming shortened V by 5 bases and J by 1 base, and 17 bases separated the two germline ends. CDR3 in DNA: TGTGCCAGCAGCCCCCTGGGGGTACCTTCCCAAGAGACCCAGTACTTC. Amino acid sequence: CASSPLGVPSQETQYF. Variable domain in full (rest from reference TRBV7-9 and TRBJ2-5): DTGVSQNPRHKITKRGQNVTFRCDPISEHNRLYWYRQTLGQGPEFLTYFQNEAQLEKSRLLSDRFSAERPKGSFSTLEIQRTEQGDSAMYLCASSPLGVPSQETQYFGPGTRLLVL.

The genes are TRBV25-1 and TRBJ1-1; D may be TRBD1 (6 bases). There are 14 residues in the CDR3. The germline V gene has CDR1 MGHDK and CDR2 SYGVNS. The germline V and J ends were trimmed by 3 bases and 4 bases, with 12 bases remaining between them. The CDR3 DNA reads TGTGCCAGCAGTGAGCGGGTCAGGGGCACTGAAGCTTTCTTT. It is translated as CASSERVRGTEAFF.

The chain uses TRBV6-5 and TRBJ1-1; D is perhaps TRBD1 (5 bases). This CDR3 has 12 amino acids. V lost 4 bases to trimming and J lost 10 bases, with 13 bases between them. Per germline, CDR1 MNHEY and CDR2 SVGAGI. The CDR3, as DNA: TGTGCCAGCAGTTCGCAGGGTGGTGGAGCTTTCTTT. Its protein product is CASSSQGGGAFF.

This chain uses TRBV28 with TRBJ2-7; 8 bases agree with TRBD1. CDR1 is MDHEN and CDR2 is SYDVKM in the germline V gene. The junction had 9 bases not matched to a gene; V was cut back by 7 bases and J by 4 bases. The CDR3 has 14 amino acids. The CDR3 nucleotides are TGTGCCAGCAAACCGGGACAGGCTGTTTACGAGCAGTACTTC. Translation: CASKPGQAVYEQYF.

The chain employs TRBV5-6 and TRBJ1-6; D gene uncertain. The CDR3 sequence is 15 residues long. Germline loops: CDR1 SGHDT, CDR2 YYEEEE. V lost 1 base, J lost 5 bases, and 10 bases lay in between. CDR3 sequence reads: CASSLLTEDNSPLHF. The CDR3 DNA reads as TGTGCCAGCAGCTTGTTAACAGAAGATAATTCACCCCTCCACTTT.